This T cell receptor (beta chain) originates from a study of blood T cell repertoires in COVID-19. Study-level information: There were acute and convalescent COVID-19 samples, and they came from the United States, Italy and Spain. Sources were T cells, B-cell-depleted T cells, or PBMCs; the material itself was cDNA or gDNA.

The ends were cut back, 4 bases at V and 6 bases at J, with 16 bases in the middle. CDR1 and CDR2 from the germline V gene are SGHDT and YYEEEE. CDR3 length equals 14 residues. As originally analysed: Reference gene primer amplification yielded estimated nucleated cell counts. Method: immunoSEQ multiplex PCR; TCRdb's copy keeps in-frame clones and lacks some. V, J and clone size are taken as reported in that table, and D and trimming were inferred from the DNA itself. Here the sample spans around 30,000 clones, over 80% being singletons. Sequenced material: peripheral blood. The TCR sequence derives from a human donor in a cohort sampled during active COVID-19. This chain joins TRBV5-6 and TRBJ1-1; maybe TRBD1 (5 bases). Here the CDR3 DNA reads TGTGCCAGCAGCCCCGTATGGGGCCGATCTGAAGCTTTCTTT. Amino acids: CASSPVWGRSEAFF. Together with reference TRBV5-6 and TRBJ1-1, the CDR3 gives the full variable domain: DAGVTQSPTHLIKTRGQQVTLRCSPKSGHDTVSWYQQALGQGPQFIFQYYEEEERQRGNFPDRFSGHQFPNYSSELNVNALLLGDSALYLCASSPVWGRSEAFFGQGTRLTVV.